The present TCR beta chain was sequenced within a study of T cells after yellow fever vaccination. Study background: Fractions of low cell number were prepared using SMART-Seq v4 Ultra Low Input. Findings and caveats of the study: Although the secondary response was weaker, it peaked faster, at day 5 versus 15. There was a small share of clonotypes that showed up in both the CD4 and CD8 compartments.

Germline CDR1 MDHEN, CDR2 SYDVKM. The CDR3 covers 14 residues. V was cut by 4 bases and J by 5 bases, with 14 bases left in between. Making TCR cDNA involved 5'RACE template switching, which added UMIs and a universal primer site. TCRdb re-derived calls from the 5' RACE reads in MiXCR, one entry per CDR3 protein. The repertoire has approximately 510,000 distinct CDR3 sequences, around a fifth of them found once; the top ten carry roughly 16%. As regards this clonotype: Its antigen remains unidentified.

Source: PBMCs, taken 20 to 25 days after the first yellow fever vaccination. This chain links TRBV28 with TRBJ2-5, with D tentatively TRBD1 or TRBD2 (6 bases each). This TCR was recovered from a man aged 18 to 30 who received the YFV17D yellow fever vaccine. CDR3 sequence (DNA): TGTGCCAGCAGTTCCACGGGGGCCGGGGAGACCCAGTACTTC. It encodes CASSSTGAGETQYF.